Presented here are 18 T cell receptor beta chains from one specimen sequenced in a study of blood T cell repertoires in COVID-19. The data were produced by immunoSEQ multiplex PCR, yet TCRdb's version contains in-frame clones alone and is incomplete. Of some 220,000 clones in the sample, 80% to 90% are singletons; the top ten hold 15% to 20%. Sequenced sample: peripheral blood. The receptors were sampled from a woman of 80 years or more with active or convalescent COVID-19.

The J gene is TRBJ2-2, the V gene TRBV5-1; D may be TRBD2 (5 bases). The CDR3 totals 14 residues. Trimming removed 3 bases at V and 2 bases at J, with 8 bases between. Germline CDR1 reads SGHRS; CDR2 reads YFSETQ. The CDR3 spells CASSSSGNTGELFF. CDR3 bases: TGCGCCAGCAGCTCGAGCGGAAACACCGGGGAGCTGTTTTTT. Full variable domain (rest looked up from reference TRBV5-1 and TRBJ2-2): KAGVTQTPRYLIKTRGQQVTLSCSPISGHRSVSWYQQTPGQGLQFLFEYFSETQRNKGNFPGRFSGRQFSNSRSEMNVSTLELGDSALYLCASSSSGNTGELFFGEGSRLTVL.

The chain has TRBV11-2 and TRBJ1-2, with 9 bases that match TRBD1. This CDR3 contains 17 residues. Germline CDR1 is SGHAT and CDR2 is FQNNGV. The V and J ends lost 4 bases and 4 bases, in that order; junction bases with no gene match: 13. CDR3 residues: CASSSRDREILGYGYTF. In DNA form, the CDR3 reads TGTGCCAGCAGCTCCCGGGACAGGGAAATCTTAGGCTATGGCTACACCTTC.

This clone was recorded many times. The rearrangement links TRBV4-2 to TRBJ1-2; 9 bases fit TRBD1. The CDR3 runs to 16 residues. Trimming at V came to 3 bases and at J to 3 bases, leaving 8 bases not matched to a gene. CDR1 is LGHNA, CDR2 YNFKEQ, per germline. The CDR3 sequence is CASSQPGQGIYYGYTF. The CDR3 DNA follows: TGTGCCAGCAGCCAGCCGGGACAGGGCATATACTATGGCTACACCTTC.

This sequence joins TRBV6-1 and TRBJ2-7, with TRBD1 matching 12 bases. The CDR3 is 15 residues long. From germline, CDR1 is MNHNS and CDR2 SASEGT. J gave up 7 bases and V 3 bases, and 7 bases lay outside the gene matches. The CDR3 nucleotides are TGTGCCAGCAGTGATTGGGGACAGGGGGCGTTAGAGCAGTACTTC. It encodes CASSDWGQGALEQYF.

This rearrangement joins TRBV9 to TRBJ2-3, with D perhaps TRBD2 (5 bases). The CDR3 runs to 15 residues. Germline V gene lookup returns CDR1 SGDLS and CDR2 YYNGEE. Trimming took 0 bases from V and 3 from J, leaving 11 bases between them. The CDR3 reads CASSVATGSTDTQYF. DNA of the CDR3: TGTGCCAGCAGCGTAGCTACGGGGAGTACAGATACGCAGTATTTT.

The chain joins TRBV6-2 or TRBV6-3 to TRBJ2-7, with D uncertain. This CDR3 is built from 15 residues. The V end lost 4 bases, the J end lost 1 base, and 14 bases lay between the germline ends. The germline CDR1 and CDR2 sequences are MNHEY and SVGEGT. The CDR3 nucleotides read TGTGCCAGCAGTTCCTATGCGGCTAGATCCTACGAGCAGTACTTC. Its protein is CASSSYAARSYEQYF.

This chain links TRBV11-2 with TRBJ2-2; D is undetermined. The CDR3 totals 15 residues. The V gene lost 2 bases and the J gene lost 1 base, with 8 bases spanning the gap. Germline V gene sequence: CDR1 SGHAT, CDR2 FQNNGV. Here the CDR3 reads CASSLKRQNTGELFF. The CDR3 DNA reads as TGTGCCAGCAGCTTAAAGCGTCAGAACACCGGGGAGCTGTTTTTT.

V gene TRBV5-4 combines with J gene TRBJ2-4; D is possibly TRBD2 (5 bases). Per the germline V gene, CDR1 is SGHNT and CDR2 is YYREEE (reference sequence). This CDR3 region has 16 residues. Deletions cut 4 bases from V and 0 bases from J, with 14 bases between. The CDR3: CASSPEVSLAKNIQYF. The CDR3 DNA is TGTGCCAGCAGCCCGGAGGTGAGCCTAGCCAAAAACATTCAGTACTTC.

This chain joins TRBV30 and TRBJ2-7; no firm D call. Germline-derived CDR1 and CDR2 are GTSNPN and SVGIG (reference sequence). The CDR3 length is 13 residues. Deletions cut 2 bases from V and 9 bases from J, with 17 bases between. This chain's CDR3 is CAWSYSLFGVQYF. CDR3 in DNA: TGTGCCTGGAGTTATAGCCTCTTTGGTGTGCAGTACTTC.

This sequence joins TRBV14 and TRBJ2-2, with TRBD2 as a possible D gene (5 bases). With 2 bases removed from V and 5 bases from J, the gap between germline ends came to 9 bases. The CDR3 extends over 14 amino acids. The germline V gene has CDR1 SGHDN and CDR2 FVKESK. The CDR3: CASSQLLGTGELFF. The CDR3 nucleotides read TGTGCCAGCAGCCAATTACTAGGGACCGGGGAGCTGTTTTTT.

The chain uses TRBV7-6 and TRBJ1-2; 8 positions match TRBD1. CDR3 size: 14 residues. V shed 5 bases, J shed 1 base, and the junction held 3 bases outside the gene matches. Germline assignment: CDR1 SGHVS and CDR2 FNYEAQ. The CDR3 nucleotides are TGTGCCAGCAGCCCGGGACAGGTTAACTATGGCTACACCTTC. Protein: CASSPGQVNYGYTF.

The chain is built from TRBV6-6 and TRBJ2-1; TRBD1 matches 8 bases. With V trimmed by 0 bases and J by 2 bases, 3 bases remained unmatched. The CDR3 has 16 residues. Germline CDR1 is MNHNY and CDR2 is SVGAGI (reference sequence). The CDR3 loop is CASSYSGQVAYNEQFF. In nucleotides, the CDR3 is TGTGCCAGCAGTTACTCGGGACAGGTCGCCTACAATGAGCAGTTCTTC.

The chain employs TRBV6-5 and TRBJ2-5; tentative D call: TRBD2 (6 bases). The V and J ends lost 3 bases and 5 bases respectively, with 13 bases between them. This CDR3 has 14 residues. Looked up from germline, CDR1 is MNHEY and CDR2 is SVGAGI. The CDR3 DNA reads TGTGCCAGCAGTTATCCCGGGAGTAGGGAGACCCAGTACTTC. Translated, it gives CASSYPGSRETQYF.

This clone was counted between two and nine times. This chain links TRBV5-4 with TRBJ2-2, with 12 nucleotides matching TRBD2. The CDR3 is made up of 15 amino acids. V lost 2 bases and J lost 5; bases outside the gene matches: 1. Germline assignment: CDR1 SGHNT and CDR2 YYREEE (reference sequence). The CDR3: CASSFLAGGTGELFF. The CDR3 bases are TGTGCCAGCAGCTTCCTAGCGGGGGGGACCGGGGAGCTGTTTTTT. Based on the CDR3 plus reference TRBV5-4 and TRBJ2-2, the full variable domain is ETGVTQSPTHLIKTRGQQVTLRCSSQSGHNTVSWYQQALGQGPQFIFQYYREEENGRGNFPPRFSGLQFPNYSSELNVNALELDDSALYLCASSFLAGGTGELFFGEGSRLTVL.

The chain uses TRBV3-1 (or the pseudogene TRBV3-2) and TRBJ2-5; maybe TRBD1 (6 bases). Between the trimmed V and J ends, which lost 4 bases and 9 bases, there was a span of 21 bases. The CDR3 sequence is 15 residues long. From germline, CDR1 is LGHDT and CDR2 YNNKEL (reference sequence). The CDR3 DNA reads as TGTGCCAGCAGCCTGCTAGGGACACAAGAAGGGGCCCAGTACTTC. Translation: CASSLLGTQEGAQYF.

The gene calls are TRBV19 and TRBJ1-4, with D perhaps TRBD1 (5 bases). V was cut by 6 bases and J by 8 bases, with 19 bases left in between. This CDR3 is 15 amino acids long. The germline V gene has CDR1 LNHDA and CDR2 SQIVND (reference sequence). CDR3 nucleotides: TGTGCCAGTAGCGTTAACAGGTACCCAAGGGAAAAACTGTTTTTT. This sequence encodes CASSVNRYPREKLFF.

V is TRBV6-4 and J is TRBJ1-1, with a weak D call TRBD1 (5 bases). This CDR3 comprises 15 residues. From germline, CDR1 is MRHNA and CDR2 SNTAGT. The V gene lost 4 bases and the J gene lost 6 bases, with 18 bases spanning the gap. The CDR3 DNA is TGTGCCAGCAGTGGGACGGACACCCAAGGCGCTGAAGCTTTCTTT. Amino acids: CASSGTDTQGAEAFF.

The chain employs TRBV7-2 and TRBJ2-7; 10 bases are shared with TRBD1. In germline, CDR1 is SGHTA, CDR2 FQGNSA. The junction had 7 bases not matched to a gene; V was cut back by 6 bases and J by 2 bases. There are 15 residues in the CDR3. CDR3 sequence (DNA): TGTGCCAGCAGTTTGACAGGGGGCCTTACCTACGAGCAGTACTTC. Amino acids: CASSLTGGLTYEQYF.